This T cell receptor beta chain was captured by sequencing in a study of blood T cell repertoires in COVID-19. Turning to the study itself: Sources were T cells, B-cell-depleted T cells, or PBMCs; the material itself was cDNA or gDNA.

Data came from immunoSEQ multiplex PCR; TCRdb stores just in-frame clones and leaves some out. The sample holds 200,000 to 250,000 clones, around 84% seen once. All enrollees were about 18 to 90 years old and from approximately 25 US areas. Participants' reported clinical history set cohort assignment. Donors of Cohort 3 who recovered were those that had two negative PCRs, clearance, or symptom resolution. Trimming stripped 5 bases from V and 4 bases from J, with 8 bases between. The CDR3 runs 12 residues. This sequence was found in a woman aged 40 to 49 who had recovered from COVID-19. The material sequenced was PBMCs or T cells enriched from blood (not recorded which). The J gene is TRBJ1-2, the V gene TRBV12-3 or TRBV12-4; perhaps TRBD1 as D (5 bases). DNA of the CDR3: TGTGCCAGCAGTCAGGGAGGCTATGGCTACACCTTC. This encodes CASSQGGYGYTF.